This T cell receptor beta chain was recorded in a study of glioma-infiltrating T cells. Study-wide findings and caveats: Tissue-blood divergence was below expectation in non-neoplastic patients, above in gliomas. Only very few CDR3 sequences appeared in both tissue and blood.

The iRepertoire nested amplicon-rescue multiplex PCR amplified TCR alpha and beta CDR3s from RNA. For one-step reverse transcription and amplification, 100-400 ng of tissue mRNA or PBMC total RNA was used. TCRdb re-derived calls from the multiplex PCR reads in MiXCR, one entry per CDR3 protein. Here the sample spans under 150,000 distinct CDR3 sequences, around 23% being singletons. The CDR3 runs 14 residues. V shed 2 bases and J shed 1 base, with 9 bases lying between them. CDR1 LGHDT and CDR2 YNNKEL come from the germline V gene (reference sequence). Note on this clonotype: Antigen: not known.

Sequencing was performed on glioma tissue, nonneoplastic brain tissue, or PBMCs (not recorded which). The V gene is TRBV3-1, the J gene TRBJ2-7; D remains unclear. The receptor comes from a human donor with low-grade glioma or glioblastoma, undergoing nonglioma brain surgery, or in good health (not recorded which). The CDR3 nucleotides read TGTGCCAGCAGCCAAAGTACACCTTCCTACGAGCAGTACGTC. Translated, it gives CASSQSTPSYEQYV.